A single sample is the source of the 5 T cell receptor beta chains below, sequenced in a study of T cell repertoires in ileal Crohn's disease. Clones were read by immunoSEQ multiplex PCR, and TCRdb kept only the in-frame ones, dropping some. The sample yields about 17,000 clones, roughly 85% seen once. Sequencing input: ileal tissue. These receptors all come from an adult with Crohn's disease.

V usage is TRBV30 and J usage is TRBJ2-3, with 8 bases identical to TRBD2. CDR1 is GTSNPN, CDR2 SVGIG, per germline (reference sequence). The J segment lost 2 bases and the V segment lost 5 bases, leaving 6 bases of the junction unmatched. The CDR3 covers 14 residues. The CDR3 coding sequence is TGTGCCTGGGCGGGACTAGACGCCACAGATACGCAGTATTTT. Its protein is CAWAGLDATDTQYF.

The genes are TRBV5-1 and TRBJ1-3; a weak D match, TRBD1 (6 bases). The V gene's germline CDR1 is SGHRS and CDR2 YFSETQ. This CDR3 is built from 17 residues. V gave up 0 bases and J gave up 0 bases, with 13 bases separating them. The DNA of the CDR3 is TGCGCCAGCAGCTTGGCGGTTGGGGGCTTCTCTGGAAACACCATATATTTT. Translation gives CASSLAVGGFSGNTIYF. Combining the CDR3 with reference TRBV5-1 and TRBJ1-3 gives the whole variable domain KAGVTQTPRYLIKTRGQQVTLSCSPISGHRSVSWYQQTPGQGLQFLFEYFSETQRNKGNFPGRFSGRQFSNSRSEMNVSTLELGDSALYLCASSLAVGGFSGNTIYFGEGSWLTVV.

The CDR3 DNA reads TGCAGTGCTAGCGGGGGAATGGCTTTCTTT. Its translation: CSASGGMAFF. The V gene is TRBV20-1, the J gene TRBJ1-1, with D possibly matching TRBD1 (5 bases). Looked up from germline, CDR1 is DFQATT and CDR2 is SNEGSKA (reference sequence). V was pared by 3 bases and J by 11 bases, with 10 bases between. This CDR3 has 10 residues.

This sequence joins TRBV7-2 and TRBJ2-3, with D possibly being TRBD2 (5 bases). The CDR3 consists of 16 residues. The germline CDR1 and CDR2 sequences are SGHTA and FQGNSA. V gave up 3 bases and J gave up 9 bases, with 22 bases separating them. Here the CDR3 reads CASSFHGVNTAGTQYF. In DNA form, the CDR3 reads TGTGCCAGCAGCTTTCACGGGGTTAATACGGCAGGCACGCAGTATTTT. Variable domain in full (rest from reference TRBV7-2 and TRBJ2-3): GAGVSQSPSNKVTEKGKDVELRCDPISGHTALYWYRQSLGQGLEFLIYFQGNSAPDKSGLPSDRFSAERTGGSVSTLTIQRTQQEDSAVYLCASSFHGVNTAGTQYFGPGTRLTVL.

The V call is TRBV18, the J call TRBJ2-4, with 9 bases fitting TRBD1. This CDR3 spans 18 amino acids. In germline, CDR1 is KGHSH, CDR2 LQKENI. V lost 0 bases to trimming and J lost 1 base; unmatched junction nucleotides: 7. CDR3 amino acids: CASSPPGQGIVAKNIQYF. CDR3 DNA sequence: TGTGCCAGCTCACCACCGGGACAGGGTATTGTCGCCAAAAACATTCAGTACTTC.